This TCR beta chain was captured in a study of cytomegalovirus exposure and HLA in healthy donors (dated by TCRdb to about 2017). About the investigation overall: An earlier analysis of roughly 610 of the donors reported 250 to 350 Gb of sequence data and about 120 million unique TCR beta sequences obtained from around 180 million T cells. Every repertoire in the discovery cohort had been generated on one and the same sequencing platform. An early release covering more than 500 HLA-typed donors comprised about 320 gigabases of sequencing data and approximately 85 million unique TCR sequences. Roughly five DR-DQ haplotypes were handled as single units for association and clustering because linkage in the cohort was strong. The aim of the study was to test whether cataloging public T cell receptors could identify signatures of past pathogen exposure. Both class I and class II loci were covered by HLA typing, at four-digit resolution. In a later analysis, previously published TCR beta repertoires from 550 to 700 donors were re-analyzed and high-resolution HLA genotyping was added so that TCR occurrence patterns could be studied. In the later analysis, no new phenotypic data were used to find candidate immune exposures; instead, reliance was placed on TCR beta sequences and their occurrence across donors. A separate validation cohort of about 110 different subjects was used in addition to the approximately 640-subject first cohort. An earlier analysis of about 600 of the donors used high-throughput TCR beta sequencing to judge whether each TCR beta V gene segment behaved as functional or pseudogenic. Typing coverage varied by locus: about 629-640 donors for A, B, C, DRB1 and DQB1; roughly 560 for DQA1; around 610 for DPA1; more than 450 for DPB1. A later genetic analysis took genome-wide SNP genotypes for about 65% of the 666 donors and used that subset as a discovery cohort. Across 398 genotyped donors of the cohort, an average of approximately 200,000 unique TCR beta nucleotide sequences per donor were sequenced, and roughly a sixth of those sequences were non-productive. Among the roughly 390 genotyped donors, approximately 81% belonged to the genetic ancestry cluster associated with self-reported Caucasian donors. Donor age, sex, ethnicity and CMV serostatus were collected together with the repertoire data. To predict cytomegalovirus infection status, the study combined high-throughput TCR immunosequencing, statistical association of individual TCRs with disease status, and machine learning. Using immunosequencing, the study profiled T cell repertoires from 640 or so subjects and related those repertoires to cytomegalovirus serostatus.

Note on this clone: Its antigen is currently not known. No base quality values were provided; no much bigger clone lies one nucleotide off.

V gives up 6 bases and J gives up 0 bases, and the segment between their germline ends measures 9 bases. Per the germline V gene, MNHNS is the CDR1 and SASEGT is the CDR2. The CDR3 contains 14 residues, cysteine and phenylalanine counted. Only the CDR3 DNA stays, 42 bases, in frame from base 1. General study outcomes and caveats: In a later analysis, most CMV-associated TCR beta chains were found to appear HLA-restricted, with HLA associations seemingly driven largely by CMV exposure. Because HLA typing was unavailable for some donors at each locus, only the typed subset was used in association tests. Compared with equally common non-associated chains, HLA-associated TCR beta chains in a later analysis were more clonally expanded and had lower generation probabilities. It was suggested by the authors that the approach could potentially be generalized to other disease states and immunological phenotypes. While some public TCRs were present in many individuals, most TCR sequences turned up only very rarely across donors. In a later analysis, TCR association rates were found to vary across HLA loci, with the most associated TCRs seen for DRB1 alleles and the fewest for HLA-C alleles. Assigning TCR associations to individual alleles was difficult when HLA alleles, especially DR and DQ, strongly co-occurred. In an earlier analysis of about 550 of the donors, most TCR beta V segments were observed in productive rearrangements about 87% or about 30% of the time, broadly matching IMGT annotations. The classifier was reported to diagnose cytomegalovirus status with high specificity and sensitivity in both the original and validation cohorts. The only immune exposure information available for the cohort was CMV serostatus. Specific HLA alleles were associated with 15,000 to 20,000 TCR beta sequences at a false discovery rate of 0.05 in a later analysis. Because the 87-base-pair reads could not distinguish some IMGT-functional V segments, including TRBV6-2 and TRBV6-3, those segments were excluded. The earlier analysis of 450 to 700 of the donors excluded over 15 rarely observed V segments, including chromosome 9 orphons, because counts were too low. Only TCR beta chains were sequenced in this cohort, and the absence of alpha or paired-chain data limited detectable features. The study listed 150 to 200 TCR beta chains as associated with cytomegalovirus. According to a later analysis, parvovirus B19, influenza, CMV and Epstein-Barr virus appeared linked to several top co-occurrence clusters. According to a later genetic analysis, donors in an Asian-associated ancestry cluster had fewer N-insertions in productive TCRs than the approximately 670-donor mean. A further reported finding was that TCR beta sequences accurately predicted the HLA-A and HLA-B alleles for most subjects in the first cohort. The presence/absence analyses assumed that sequencing depth was roughly uniform across donors, and that assumption may not be true. Linkage disequilibrium might explain the correlated functional status among segregating V segments, but an unknown experimental factor could not be excluded. A group of highly shared sequence variants was considered likely to be a technical artifact of the sequencing pipeline. Three of the identified cytomegalovirus-associated TCR beta chains were confirmed in vitro to be specific for cytomegalovirus antigens. A later genetic analysis associated a missense DCLRE1C variant with V-gene and J-gene trimming of TCR beta chains, and an independent cohort replicated the association.

The cohort comprised around 690 healthy bone marrow donors. Cohort members were all nominally healthy when sampled, although unrecorded immune exposures were likely present. The donor tested CMV seronegative and was one of the 352 seronegative cohort members. Each donor provided a peripheral blood sample, and peripheral blood mononuclear cells were used for TCR beta sequencing. Genomic DNA was extracted from the blood cell samples with the Qiagen DNeasy Blood Extraction Kit. Receptor libraries were prepared by the immunoSEQ multiplex PCR assay. The multiplex PCR relied on a mix of 60 forward primers for TCR Vbeta segments and 13 reverse primers for TCR Jbeta segments. The CDR3 region of rearranged TCR beta genes was amplified from genomic DNA by a multiplex PCR assay. On the Illumina HiSeq System, the amplified TCR beta libraries were sequenced as 87-base-pair reads. The study's own analysis went as follows. A later analysis counted about 76 million unique TCR beta chains across the 640 or so repertoires, and around 9.9 million of these chains were shared by at least two donors. Raw reads were error-corrected and collapsed into unique sequences by a nearest-neighbor algorithm in which closely related sequences were merged to remove PCR and sequencing errors. To assign V, D and J gene segments, CDR3 sequences were aligned to IMGT reference sequences. For a sequence to be retained, a match of at least six nucleotides to both a V gene segment and a J gene segment was required. Rearrangements were called productive when the CDR3 lacked stop codons and stayed in frame with V and J; all others were non-productive. Following IMGT convention, CDR3 was defined as the stretch from the second conserved V-encoded cysteine up to the conserved J-encoded phenylalanine. The earlier analysis of approximately 500 of the donors excluded sequences that lacked an unambiguous match to a single V gene segment. An earlier analysis of a few hundred of the donors called V segments functional above 56.7% productive rearrangements and segregating when the between-donor standard deviation exceeded 5%. A statistical classification framework was developed to diagnose cytomegalovirus status using the catalog of TCR beta chain sequences. A later analysis assigned V and J genes by comparing TCR nucleotide sequences with IMGT/GENE-DB human TR gene sequences. In a later analysis, CDR3 sequences and most-parsimonious VDJ recombination scenarios were assigned using the TCRdist pipeline. A later analysis defined each TCR beta chain by its CDR3 amino acid sequence plus V-gene family, and excluded reads lacking a unique V-gene family. In a later analysis, fewer than 650 highly shared, low-generation-probability nucleotide sequences were removed to address suspected cross-contamination and a sequencing artifact. In a later analysis, a clonal expansion index for each public chain was calculated from normalized within-repertoire ranks of inferred template counts. Generation probabilities in a later analysis came from a VDJ recombination model fitted to out-of-frame rearrangements, and those results were checked against IGoR. In a later analysis, hypergeometric tests were used to score TCR-TCR, TCR-HLA and TCR-CMV co-occurrence, with a repertoire-size bias correction applied to TCR pairs. In a later analysis, false discovery rates were estimated by permuting HLA or CMV assignments 20 times. In a later analysis, co-occurring TCRs were grouped using DBSCAN, with TCRdist sequence similarity added in when clustering inside HLA-allele-positive subsets. Co-occurrence clustering excluded repertoires with fewer than 30,000 or more than 120,000 public chains, plus five with anomalous nucleotide sharing. TCRdb provides this immuneACCESS table in a form limited to in-frame rearrangements. Some clones are lacking; in checked studies, under half of them reflect an unresolved V gene, and why the rest are absent is not known. The DNA gave D and trimming, while V, J and clone size come from that table. Recorded for this sample are fewer than 140,000 clones; approximately 71% of them occurred a single time. The biggest ten clones account for 2.5% of the sample.

The receptor's source is a man aged 35 to 55 in good health and CMV-seronegative. Sequenced material: PBMCs. The rearrangement joined TRBV6-1 to TRBJ1-3; a confident D gene designation cannot be given. The CDR3 sequence is CASSSAVSGNTIYF. In nucleotide form, the sequence is TGTGCCAGCAGCTCCGCAGTCTCTGGAAACACCATATATTTT.